This paragraph reports one T cell receptor beta chain. Generated by immunoSEQ multiplex PCR, the TCRdb table keeps only in-frame clones and is missing some. The repertoire holds 300,000 or so clones, with about 90% as singletons. The data were obtained in a study of blood T cell repertoires in COVID-19. Turning to the study itself: T cells, B-cell-depleted T cells, or PBMCs supplied cDNA or gDNA.

All enrollees were roughly 18 to 95 years old and from approximately 25 US areas. The germline V and J ends were trimmed by 6 bases and 7 bases, with 12 bases remaining between them. Per germline, CDR1 DFQATT and CDR2 SNEGSKA (reference sequence). This CDR3 contains 11 residues. The sequencing input was PBMCs or T cells enriched from blood (not recorded which). The V call is TRBV20-1, the J call TRBJ2-5; D might be TRBD1 (5 bases). The clonotype comes from a woman aged 25 to 39 who had recovered from COVID-19. The CDR3 spells CSAGSQGTQYF. In DNA form, the CDR3 reads TGCAGTGCCGGATCTCAGGGGACCCAGTACTTC.